This TCR beta chain was sequenced during a study of shared clonotypes between healthy human individuals. Assay used: immunoSEQ multiplex PCR; TCRdb lists only in-frame clones, some missing. The table shows about 230,000 clones, with over 60% occurring only once. Worth noting for this clone: The antigen is not known. Germline is not matched at one junction end, which may reflect a read error.

Study-wide findings and caveats: In several donors, approximately 5% of naive CD4 clonotypes appeared in common.

The germline CDR1 and CDR2 sequences are MNHEY and SVGAGI. The CDR3 contains 16 residues. This sequence joins TRBV6-5 and TRBJ2-2; 7 bases fit TRBD1. The clonotype originates from a man aged 25-45 years in good health. Sequencing was performed on memory CD4+ T cells sorted from blood. The subset denotes: CD45RA-negative fraction. In DNA, the CDR3 is TGTGCCAGCAGTTCCTCGGACAGGAGCGAACACCGGGGAGCTGTTTTT. Translated, it gives CASSSSDRSEHRGAVF.